In its sample, the clone carrying this TCR beta chain was seen a few times. No antigen is known for it. The data were taken from a study of post-analysis software for immune sequencing data. Study results and limitations: Four or five TRBV segments were more frequent in patients than controls; TRBV5-6, TRBV5-1 and TRBV20-1 belonged to this group.

The CDR3 is 12 residues long. Trimming took 7 bases from V and 7 from J; bases not matched to a gene: 7. Germline V gene sequence: CDR1 SQVTM, CDR2 ANQGSEA. The TCR beta cDNA libraries contained unique molecular identifiers. TCRdb recomputed calls from the PCR reads with MiXCR, one row per CDR3 protein. Counted here are roughly 800,000 distinct CDR3 sequences, 35% to 55% occurring once; the ten biggest clones make up approximately 5%. The receptor's source is a girl aged 10-17 years with multiple sclerosis. The material sequenced was blood. V gene TRBV29-1 combines with J gene TRBJ2-1, with 7 bases lining up with TRBD2. The CDR3 is CSGGRERNEQFF. The CDR3 region has the DNA TGCAGCGGAGGGCGGGAGAGGAATGAGCAGTTCTTC.